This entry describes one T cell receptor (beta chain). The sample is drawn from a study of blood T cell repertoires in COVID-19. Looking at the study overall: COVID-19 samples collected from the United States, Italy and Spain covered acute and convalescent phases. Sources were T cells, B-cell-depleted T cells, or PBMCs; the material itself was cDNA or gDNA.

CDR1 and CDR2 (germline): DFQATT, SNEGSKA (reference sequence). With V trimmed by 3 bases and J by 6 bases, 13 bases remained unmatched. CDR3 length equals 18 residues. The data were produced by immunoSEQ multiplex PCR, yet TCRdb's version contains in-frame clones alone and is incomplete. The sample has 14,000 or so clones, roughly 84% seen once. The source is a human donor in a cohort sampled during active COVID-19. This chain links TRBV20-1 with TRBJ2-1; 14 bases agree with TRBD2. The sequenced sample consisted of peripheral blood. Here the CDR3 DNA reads TGCAGTGCTAGTGGGGCGCCGGGACTAGCGGGGGTAAGCAATGAGCAGTTCTTC. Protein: CSASGAPGLAGVSNEQFF.